The rows below give T cell receptor beta chains drawn from one sample of a study of blood T cell repertoires in COVID-19. Measured with immunoSEQ multiplex PCR; TCRdb has only the in-frame clones, and not every one. This table holds 250,000 to 300,000 clones, more than 75% found once. Sample: PBMCs or T cells enriched from blood (not recorded which). Receptors were obtained from a woman aged 40 to 49 with acute COVID-19. CDR3s include the opening cysteine and the closing phenylalanine or tryptophan. D genes are given only for firm matches. The size field is filled for only some rows; it gives once, few, many or a size class.

v_gene	d_gene	abundance	j_gene	CDR3nt	CDR3aa
TRBV28	-	-	TRBJ1-3	TGTGCCAGCAGCAGTCAGGTCTCTGGAAACACCATATATTTT	CASSSQVSGNTIYF
TRBV30	TRBD2	-	TRBJ2-7	TGTGCCTGGAGTCCCCCGGGAGGGACCTACGAGCAGTACTTC	CAWSPPGGTYEQYF
TRBV3-1/TRBV3-2	TRBD1	once	TRBJ2-7	TGTGCCAGCAGCCGGACATTGGGACAGGGGTTCGAGCAGTACTTC	CASSRTLGQGFEQYF
TRBV5-1	TRBD1	-	TRBJ2-2	TGCGCCAGCAGCTTGGCTCCCCGGGGACAGGGGGCCAGCGGGGAGCTGTTTTTT	CASSLAPRGQGASGELFF
TRBV18	TRBD2	-	TRBJ2-5	TGTGCCAGCTCACCGGGACTAGAAGAGACCCAGTACTTC	CASSPGLEETQYF
TRBV18	-	-	TRBJ1-1	TGTGCCAGCTCGACAGGTCAGAACACTGAAGCTTTCTTT	CASSTGQNTEAFF
TRBV7-2	TRBD1	-	TRBJ2-2	TGTGCCAGCACCCCCTGGGGGACAGAGAACACCGGGGAGCTGTTTTTT	CASTPWGTENTGELFF
TRBV2	-	-	TRBJ1-3	TGTGCCAGCAGTGGGGCTTGGCATGTATCTGGAAACACCATATATTTT	CASSGAWHVSGNTIYF
TRBV13	TRBD2	-	TRBJ2-1	TGTGCCAGCAGCTTAAGGCGGGAGGGCCTCGGCAATGAGCAGTTCTTC	CASSLRREGLGNEQFF
TRBV7-2	-	few	TRBJ1-1	TGTGCCAGCAGCAGTCAGGTGAACACTGAAGCTTTCTTT	CASSSQVNTEAFF
TRBV11-2	-	-	TRBJ2-5	TGTGCCAGCAGCTTCTCACAGGGTGGAGAGACCCAGTACTTC	CASSFSQGGETQYF
TRBV5-1	-	-	TRBJ2-3	TGCGCCAGCAGCTTGGGCGGAACCACAGATACGCAGTATTTT	CASSLGGTTDTQYF
TRBV7-9	TRBD1	-	TRBJ2-3	TGTGCCAGCAGCTTGACAGGGGGACCCTACTTAGATACGCAGTATTTT	CASSLTGGPYLDTQYF
TRBV7-8	TRBD1	-	TRBJ1-3	TGTGCCAGCACCCGACAGGGCGGAAACACCATATATTTT	CASTRQGGNTIYF
TRBV10-3	-	-	TRBJ1-4	TGTGCCATCCCGGCGCCGTGGGCGGGGGCAACTAATGAAAAACTGTTTTTT	CAIPAPWAGATNEKLFF
TRBV3-1/TRBV3-2	TRBD1	-	TRBJ2-6	TGTGCCAGCAGCCCCCGGGACAGATCTGGGGCCAACGTCCTGACTTTC	CASSPRDRSGANVLTF
TRBV2	-	-	TRBJ1-2	TGTGCCAGCACACAGCTCTATGGCTACACCTTC	CASTQLYGYTF
TRBV28	TRBD1	-	TRBJ1-2	TGTGCCAGCAGTTTAGGGGGAGGACAGGTCTATGGCTACACCTTC	CASSLGGGQVYGYTF
TRBV7-8	TRBD1	-	TRBJ1-3	TGTGCCAGCAGCTTGGACAGGAGCTCTGGAAACACCATATATTTT	CASSLDRSSGNTIYF
TRBV14	-	once	TRBJ1-4	TGTGCCAGCAGCCAAGCCCCGGAGGGGTCGACGGAAAAACTGTTTTTT	CASSQAPEGSTEKLFF
TRBV19	TRBD2	once	TRBJ2-3	TGTGCCAGTAGTAACAAGCGGGATGGCACAGATACGCAGTATTTT	CASSNKRDGTDTQYF
TRBV3-1/TRBV3-2	-	-	TRBJ1-5	TGTGCCAGCGGGTCAGGTTCAGGGAATCAGCCCCAGCATTTT	CASGSGSGNQPQHF
TRBV7-2	TRBD2	-	TRBJ2-5	TGTGCCGGGGGAGCGGGAGTGGGAGAGACCCAGTACTTC	CAGGAGVGETQYF
TRBV20-1	-	-	TRBJ2-3	TGCAGTGCTCGGACAGATACGCAGTATTTT	CSARTDTQYF
TRBV7-9	TRBD1	-	TRBJ1-2	TGTGCCAGCAGCCGGGGACAGGACTATGGCTACACCTTC	CASSRGQDYGYTF
TRBV2	-	-	TRBJ2-3	TGTGCCAGCAGATATAGGACAGACCCCACAGATACGCAGTATTTT	CASRYRTDPTDTQYF